The sample holds a few counts of the clone carrying this TCR beta chain. The germline gives CDR1 SGHTA, CDR2 FQGNSA. The CDR3 is made up of 16 amino acids. V dropped 3 bases and J dropped 6 bases, with 19 bases sitting between them. The sample belongs to a study of T-cell memory formation after mild COVID-19. TCRdb used MiXCR to reprocess the 5' RACE reads, holding one entry per CDR3 protein. The sample records hundreds of thousands of distinct CDR3 sequences, around 15% being singletons. The chain combines TRBV7-2 with TRBJ2-3; TRBD1 or TRBD2 may be the D gene (6 bases each). Source material: PBMCs or a T cell subset sorted from them (not recorded which). The TCR sequence derives from a man aged 18 to 30 who had mild COVID-19 (a few samples of this study predate the infection). Cell type and time point are not known. The CDR3 region has the DNA TGTGCCAGCAGCTTCGGGCCAAGAGGGGGGTCCGATACGCAGTATTTT. It codes for CASSFGPRGGSDTQYF.